These T cell receptor beta chains were read from a single sample in a study of blood T cell repertoires in COVID-19. Only in-frame clones appear in the TCRdb table, and some are missing; sequencing was by immunoSEQ multiplex PCR. The data show some 250,000 clones, approximately 86% seen once. The sample was peripheral blood. The receptors come from a woman aged 25 to 45 who had recovered from COVID-19. CDR3s include the opening cysteine and the closing phenylalanine or tryptophan. Each record gives: V gene, J gene, clone size, D gene, CDR3 DNA, CDR3 protein. The D gene is left open where the match is weak. Expanded clones get a size class; other rows say once, few or many, or leave the size out.

TRBV9	TRBJ2-7	.	.	TGTGCCAGCAGCGTAGTCCCGGACAGCTACGAGCAGTACTTC	CASSVVPDSYEQYF
TRBV11-2	TRBJ2-5	.	TRBD1	TGTGCCAGCAGGCAAGGGCCGACAGGGGCCACTTCTCAGCAGACCCAGTACTTC	CASRQGPTGATSQQTQYF
TRBV9	TRBJ2-2	.	TRBD1	TGTGCCAGCAGCCCAGGGGGCTTTATTTCCGGGGAGCTGTTTTTT	CASSPGGFISGELFF
TRBV6-6	TRBJ2-3	.	TRBD2	TGTGCCAGCAGTCCTTTGGCACTAGCGGGGGAGTCAGATACGCAGTATTTT	CASSPLALAGESDTQYF
TRBV5-4	TRBJ2-3	.	.	TGTGCCAGCAGCTTGGAAAGTCTAGCAGATACGCAGTATTTT	CASSLESLADTQYF
TRBV13	TRBJ1-5	few	.	TGTGCCAGCAGCTTAGGGGGCCAGGGTGGGCAGCCCCAGCATTTT	CASSLGGQGGQPQHF
TRBV27	TRBJ2-1	.	TRBD2	TGTGCCAGCAGCCTGATGGAGGGATGGGGGGGCTCCTACAATGAGCAGTTCTTC	CASSLMEGWGGSYNEQFF
TRBV6-5	TRBJ2-7	.	.	TGTGCCAGCAAAGGACAGACCTACGAGCAGTACTTC	CASKGQTYEQYF
TRBV9	TRBJ1-4	.	.	TGTGCCAGCAGCCCTCGGACAGAATTTAATGAAAAACTGTTTTTT	CASSPRTEFNEKLFF
TRBV21-1	TRBJ2-4	.	.	TGTGCCAGCAGCAAAGGGGACAACAGGGGGCAACGAAACATTCAGTACTTC	CASSKGDNRGQRNIQYF
TRBV7-2	TRBJ2-3	.	.	TGTGCCAGCAGCTCCCTTGGGTCGAGAGGGAGGAGCACAGATACGCAGTATTTT	CASSSLGSRGRSTDTQYF
TRBV2	TRBJ2-1	.	.	TGTGCCAGCATGGAGGGGATAGTCAATGAGCAGTTCTTC	CASMEGIVNEQFF
TRBV25-1	TRBJ1-1	.	TRBD1	TGTGCCAGCAGTGCCGGACAGGGGCCTGAAGCTTTCTTT	CASSAGQGPEAFF
TRBV5-6	TRBJ1-1	few	.	TGTGCCAGCAGCTTGTCACTCCAGGGGAACACTGAAGCTTTCTTT	CASSLSLQGNTEAFF
TRBV5-5	TRBJ2-7	.	.	TGTGCCAGCAGCTTGAAGGGACTGGCACCCTACGAGCAGTACTTC	CASSLKGLAPYEQYF
TRBV6-5	TRBJ1-1	once	.	TGTGCCAGCAAATATCAGGGGTTCCCGAACACTGAAGCTTTCTTT	CASKYQGFPNTEAFF
TRBV5-4	TRBJ1-2	once	TRBD1	TGTGCCAGCAGCGTGACAGGGGTAGCCTATGGCTACACCTTC	CASSVTGVAYGYTF
TRBV5-1	TRBJ2-2	few	TRBD2	TGCGCCAGCAGCTTGACCGGGGGGGCGAGCACCGGGGAGCTGTTTTTT	CASSLTGGASTGELFF
TRBV6-5	TRBJ2-3	.	TRBD1	TGTGCCAGCAGTCCCGGGACAGGGGACCCAGATACGCAGTATTTT	CASSPGTGDPDTQYF
TRBV18	TRBJ2-2	.	.	TGTGCCAGCTCCGGTGCGACGGGGACCGGGGAGCTGTTTTTT	CASSGATGTGELFF
TRBV2	TRBJ1-1	.	TRBD1	TGTGCCAGCACCGAGGGGGACAGGGTAGGGGACACTGAAGCTTTCTTT	CASTEGDRVGDTEAFF
TRBV24-1	TRBJ2-3	once	TRBD2	TGTGCCACCGCCGGGACTACCCCCCCAGATACGCAGTATTTT	CATAGTTPPDTQYF
TRBV2	TRBJ1-1	.	TRBD1	TGTGCCAGCAGTGAGATTAGGTCCGGGACAGGGGGTAACACTGAAGCTTTCTTT	CASSEIRSGTGGNTEAFF
TRBV12-5	TRBJ2-1	.	.	TGTGCTAGTGGTTTAGAGGGGACTCAGACAAATGAGCAGTTCTTC	CASGLEGTQTNEQFF
TRBV5-1	TRBJ2-2	.	TRBD2	TGCGCCAGCAGCTTGGTTAGCGGGGCCACGACCGGGGAGCTGTTTTTT	CASSLVSGATTGELFF
TRBV9	TRBJ2-3	.	TRBD2	TGTGCCAGCAGCGTAGAAACTAGCGGTTCCCACACAGATACGCAGTATTTT	CASSVETSGSHTDTQYF
TRBV11-2	TRBJ2-5	.	.	TGTGCCAGCAGCTTAGATCGGGCAGGGCAGGAGACCCAGTACTTC	CASSLDRAGQETQYF
TRBV20-1	TRBJ2-1	.	TRBD2	TGCAGTGCTAGTCGGCTAGCGGGGGGCCCTCGAGACAATGAGCAGTTCTTC	CSASRLAGGPRDNEQFF
TRBV5-1	TRBJ1-1	.	TRBD1	TGCGCCAGCAGCCCAGGACAGGGCACTGAAGCTTTCTTT	CASSPGQGTEAFF
TRBV7-8	TRBJ2-1	.	.	TGTGCCAGCAGCCTGACTAACACTGAGCAGTTCTTC	CASSLTNTEQFF
TRBV6-2/TRBV6-3	TRBJ2-3	.	TRBD1	TGTGCCAGCAGCTCCATCCGACAGGGGGCTTGGACAGATACGCAGTATTTT	CASSSIRQGAWTDTQYF
TRBV9	TRBJ1-6	.	.	TGTGCCAGCAGCGTAGATATTAATTCACCCCTCCACTTT	CASSVDINSPLHF
TRBV6-5	TRBJ1-6	once	TRBD1	TGTGCCAGCAGACAGGGGGGTAATTCACCCCTCCACTTT	CASRQGGNSPLHF
TRBV5-1	TRBJ2-7	.	TRBD1	TGCGCCAGCAGCTCGACAGGGTTTCTAGACGAGCAGTACTTC	CASSSTGFLDEQYF
TRBV28	TRBJ1-1	.	TRBD1	TGTGCCAGCAGTTTACGGCAGGGGGGCACTGAAGCTTTCTTT	CASSLRQGGTEAFF
TRBV2	TRBJ1-1	few	.	TGTGCCAGCAGCCAGGAGAGGGTGAACACTGAAGCTTTCTTT	CASSQERVNTEAFF
TRBV11-2	TRBJ2-7	.	TRBD1	TGTGCCAGCAGCCTTCCGGGAGGACAGGGGATCCACGAGCAGTACTTC	CASSLPGGQGIHEQYF
TRBV25-1	TRBJ1-1	.	TRBD1	TGTGCCAGCAGCACAGGACAGGGAGACACTGAAGCTTTCTTT	CASSTGQGDTEAFF
TRBV19	TRBJ2-7	few	TRBD2	TGTGCCAGTAGTATAAAGAATTCGGGGGGGCCCTACGAGCAGTACTTC	CASSIKNSGGPYEQYF
TRBV9	TRBJ1-3	.	.	TGTGCCAGCAGCCCCCGGGGGGGGTTGAACACCATATATTTT	CASSPRGGLNTIYF
TRBV6-5	TRBJ2-7	.	.	TGTGCCAGCAGGCCAGGACTGCTCGCCTACGAGCAGTACTTC	CASRPGLLAYEQYF
TRBV5-1	TRBJ2-7	.	.	TGCGCCAGCAGCTTGGCTGGGGACTCCCGAAACGAGCAGTACTTC	CASSLAGDSRNEQYF
TRBV27	TRBJ2-3	.	TRBD2	TGTGCCAGCAGCTGGAGCGGGGGGGTAACAGATACGCAGTATTTT	CASSWSGGVTDTQYF
TRBV3-1/TRBV3-2	TRBJ1-6	.	.	TGTGCCAGCAGCCAAGATGGGACACCCAATTCACCCCTCCACTTT	CASSQDGTPNSPLHF
TRBV7-2	TRBJ2-7	.	TRBD2	TGTGCCAGCAGCTCGACCGGGACTAGTCGGGACGAGCAGTACTTC	CASSSTGTSRDEQYF
TRBV27	TRBJ2-1	once	.	TGTGCCAGCAGGCAAAGGGGGTACAATGAGCAGTTCTTC	CASRQRGYNEQFF
TRBV30	TRBJ1-1	.	.	TGTGCCTGGACACGCCCAGAGAACACTGAAGCTTTCTTT	CAWTRPENTEAFF
TRBV4-2	TRBJ2-3	.	.	TGTGCCAGCAGCCAAGGAAGGGACTTCCCTTGGGATACGCAGTATTTT	CASSQGRDFPWDTQYF
TRBV27	TRBJ1-6	.	.	TGTGCCAGCAGTTTCAGGGGACGTAATTCACCCCTCCACTTT	CASSFRGRNSPLHF
TRBV23-1	TRBJ2-5	.	.	TGCGCCAGCAGTCAATCGGCGACTCGCACACCAGAAGAGACCCAGTACTTC	CASSQSATRTPEETQYF